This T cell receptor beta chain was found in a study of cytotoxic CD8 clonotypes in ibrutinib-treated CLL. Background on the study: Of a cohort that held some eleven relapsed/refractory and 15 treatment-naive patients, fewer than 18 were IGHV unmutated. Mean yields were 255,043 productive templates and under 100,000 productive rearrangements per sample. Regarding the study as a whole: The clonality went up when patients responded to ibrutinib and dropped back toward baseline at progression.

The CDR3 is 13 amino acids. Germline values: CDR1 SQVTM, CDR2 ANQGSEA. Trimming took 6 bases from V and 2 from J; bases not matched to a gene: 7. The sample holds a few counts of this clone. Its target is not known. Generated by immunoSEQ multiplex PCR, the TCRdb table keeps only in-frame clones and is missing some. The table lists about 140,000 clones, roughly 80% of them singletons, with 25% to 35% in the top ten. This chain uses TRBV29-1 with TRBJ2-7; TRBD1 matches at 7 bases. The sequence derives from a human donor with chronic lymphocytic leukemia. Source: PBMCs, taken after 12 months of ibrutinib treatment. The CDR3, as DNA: TGCAGCGTACCCGGGACAGATGCCTACGAGCAGTACTTC. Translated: CSVPGTDAYEQYF.